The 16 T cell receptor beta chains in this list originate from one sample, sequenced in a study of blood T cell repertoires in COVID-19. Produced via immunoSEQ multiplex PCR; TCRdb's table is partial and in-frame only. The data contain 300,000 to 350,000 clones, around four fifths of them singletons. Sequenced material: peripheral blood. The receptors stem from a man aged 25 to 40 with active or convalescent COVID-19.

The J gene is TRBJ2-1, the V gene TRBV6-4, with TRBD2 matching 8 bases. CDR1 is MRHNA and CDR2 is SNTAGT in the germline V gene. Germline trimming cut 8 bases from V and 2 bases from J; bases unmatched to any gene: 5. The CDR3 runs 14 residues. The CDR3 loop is CASGAGGTYNEQFF. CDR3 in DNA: TGTGCCAGCGGGGCGGGAGGAACCTACAATGAGCAGTTCTTC.

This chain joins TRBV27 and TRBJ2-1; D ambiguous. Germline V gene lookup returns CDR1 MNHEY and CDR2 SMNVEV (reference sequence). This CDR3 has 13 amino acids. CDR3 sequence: CAVGRSSHNEQFF. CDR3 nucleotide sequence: TGTGCTGTCGGTAGATCAAGCCACAATGAGCAGTTCTTC.

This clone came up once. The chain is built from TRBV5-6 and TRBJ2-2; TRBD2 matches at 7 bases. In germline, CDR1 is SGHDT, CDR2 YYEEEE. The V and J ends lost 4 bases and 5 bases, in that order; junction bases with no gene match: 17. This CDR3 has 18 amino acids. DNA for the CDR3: TGTGCCAGCAGCCCGTGGTCCGGCGGGGGACCCCGGACCGGGGAGCTGTTTTTT. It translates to CASSPWSGGGPRTGELFF.

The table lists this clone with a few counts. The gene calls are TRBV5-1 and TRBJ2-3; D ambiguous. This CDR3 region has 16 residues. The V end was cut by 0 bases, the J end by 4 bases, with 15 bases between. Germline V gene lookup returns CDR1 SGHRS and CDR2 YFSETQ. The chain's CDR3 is CASSLEGLTAADTQYF. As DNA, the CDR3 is TGCGCCAGCAGCTTGGAAGGTCTAACGGCGGCAGATACGCAGTATTTT.

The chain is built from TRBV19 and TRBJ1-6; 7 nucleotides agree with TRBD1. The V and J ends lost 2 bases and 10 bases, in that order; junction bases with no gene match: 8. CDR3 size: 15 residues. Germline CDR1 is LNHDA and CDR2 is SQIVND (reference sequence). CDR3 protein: CASSIRDSPGSPLHF. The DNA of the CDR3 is TGTGCCAGTAGTATACGGGACAGTCCGGGATCACCCCTCCACTTT.

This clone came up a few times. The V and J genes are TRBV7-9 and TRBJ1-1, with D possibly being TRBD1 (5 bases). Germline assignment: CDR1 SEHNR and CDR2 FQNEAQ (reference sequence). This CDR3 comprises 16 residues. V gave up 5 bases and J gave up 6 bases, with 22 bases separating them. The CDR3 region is CASSPGGVGVLPEAFF. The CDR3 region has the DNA TGTGCCAGCAGCCCCGGGGGAGTGGGGGTTCTCCCTGAAGCTTTCTTT.

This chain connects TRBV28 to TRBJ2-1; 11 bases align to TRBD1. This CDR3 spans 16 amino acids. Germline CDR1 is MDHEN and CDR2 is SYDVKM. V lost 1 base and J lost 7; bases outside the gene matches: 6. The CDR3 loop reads CASSLLRDRGWNEQFF. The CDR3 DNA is TGTGCCAGCAGTTTATTAAGGGACAGGGGGTGGAATGAGCAGTTCTTC. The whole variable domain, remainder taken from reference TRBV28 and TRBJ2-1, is DVKVTQSSRYLVKRTGEKVFLECVQDMDHENMFWYRQDPGLGLRLIYFSYDVKMKEKGDIPEGYSVSREKKERFSLILESASTNQTSMYLCASSLLRDRGWNEQFFGPGTRLTVL.

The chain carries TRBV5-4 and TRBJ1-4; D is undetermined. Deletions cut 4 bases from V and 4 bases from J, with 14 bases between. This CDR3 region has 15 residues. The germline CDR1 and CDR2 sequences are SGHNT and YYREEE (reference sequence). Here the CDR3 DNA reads TGTGCCAGCAGCCCCACTACGGAGGATAATGAAAAACTGTTTTTT. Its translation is CASSPTTEDNEKLFF.

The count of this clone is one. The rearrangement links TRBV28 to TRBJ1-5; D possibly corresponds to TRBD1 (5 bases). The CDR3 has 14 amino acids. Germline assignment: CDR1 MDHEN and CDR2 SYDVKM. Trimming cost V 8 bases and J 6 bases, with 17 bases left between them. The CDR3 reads CASAGDWGVQPQHF. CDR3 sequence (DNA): TGTGCCAGCGCTGGGGATTGGGGGGTTCAGCCCCAGCATTTT.

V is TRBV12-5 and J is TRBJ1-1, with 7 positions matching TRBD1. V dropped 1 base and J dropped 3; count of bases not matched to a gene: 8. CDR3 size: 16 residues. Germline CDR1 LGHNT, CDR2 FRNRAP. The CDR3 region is CASGLDPGQKDTEAFF. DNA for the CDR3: TGTGCTAGTGGTTTGGACCCGGGACAGAAGGACACTGAAGCTTTCTTT. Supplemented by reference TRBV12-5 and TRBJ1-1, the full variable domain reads DARVTQTPRHKVTEMGQEVTMRCQPILGHNTVFWYRQTMMQGLELLAYFRNRAPLDDSGMPKDRFSAEMPDATLATLKIQPSEPRDSAVYFCASGLDPGQKDTEAFFGQGTRLTVV.

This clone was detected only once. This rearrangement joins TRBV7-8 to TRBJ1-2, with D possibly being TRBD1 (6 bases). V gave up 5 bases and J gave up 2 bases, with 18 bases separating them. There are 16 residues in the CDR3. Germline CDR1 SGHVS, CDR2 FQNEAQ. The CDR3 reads CASSAYGQLSNYGYTF. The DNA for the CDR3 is TGTGCCAGCAGCGCCTACGGACAGCTTTCAAACTATGGCTACACCTTC.

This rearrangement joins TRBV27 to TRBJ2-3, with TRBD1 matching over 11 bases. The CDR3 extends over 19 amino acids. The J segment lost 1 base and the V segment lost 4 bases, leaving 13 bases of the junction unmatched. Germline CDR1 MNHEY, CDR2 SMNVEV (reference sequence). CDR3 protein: CASSSSGTGGFDGTDTQYF. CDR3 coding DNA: TGTGCCAGCAGTTCCTCCGGGACAGGGGGGTTTGATGGCACAGATACGCAGTATTTT.

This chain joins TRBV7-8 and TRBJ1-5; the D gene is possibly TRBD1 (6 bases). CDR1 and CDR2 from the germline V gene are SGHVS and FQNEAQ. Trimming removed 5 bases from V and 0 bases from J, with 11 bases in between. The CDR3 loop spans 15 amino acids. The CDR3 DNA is TGTGCCAGCAGCCCCGGACAGCATAGCAATCAGCCCCAGCATTTT. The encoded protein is CASSPGQHSNQPQHF. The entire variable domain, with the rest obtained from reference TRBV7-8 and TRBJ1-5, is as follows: GAGVSQSPRYKVAKRGQDVALRCDPISGHVSLFWYQQALGQGPEFLTYFQNEAQLDKSGLPSDRFFAERPEGSVSTLKIQRTQQEDSAVYLCASSPGQHSNQPQHFGDGTRLSIL.

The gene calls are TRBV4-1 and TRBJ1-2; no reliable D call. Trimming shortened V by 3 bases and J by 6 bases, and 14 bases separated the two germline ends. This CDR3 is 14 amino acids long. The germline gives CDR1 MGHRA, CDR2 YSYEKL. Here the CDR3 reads CASSQPRRGHGYTF. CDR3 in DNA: TGCGCCAGCAGCCAGCCCCGGAGAGGCCATGGCTACACCTTC.

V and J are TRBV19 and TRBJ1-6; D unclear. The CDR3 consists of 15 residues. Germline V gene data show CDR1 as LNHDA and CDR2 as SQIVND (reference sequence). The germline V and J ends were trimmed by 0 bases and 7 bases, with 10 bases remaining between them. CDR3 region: CASSIEAVHNSPLHF. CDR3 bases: TGTGCCAGTAGTATAGAAGCGGTGCACAATTCACCCCTCCACTTT. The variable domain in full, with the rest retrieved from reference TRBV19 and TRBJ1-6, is DGGITQSPKYLFRKEGQNVTLSCEQNLNHDAMYWYRQDPGQGLRLIYYSQIVNDFQKGDIAEGYSVSREKKESFPLTVTSAQKNPTAFYLCASSIEAVHNSPLHFGNGTRLTVT.

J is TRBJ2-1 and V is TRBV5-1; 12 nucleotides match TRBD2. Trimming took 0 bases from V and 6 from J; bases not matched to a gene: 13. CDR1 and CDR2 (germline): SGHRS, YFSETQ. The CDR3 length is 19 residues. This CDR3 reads CASSLELAGGVVGLNEQFF. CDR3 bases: TGCGCCAGCAGCTTGGAGCTAGCGGGAGGGGTGGTGGGTCTCAATGAGCAGTTCTTC.